A single T cell receptor beta chain is shown here with its context. Patients of the Seattle cohort, enrolled during active infection, were followed longitudinally. TCRdb's copy holds only in-frame clones and misses some; the assay was immunoSEQ multiplex PCR. The sample lists a few hundred thousand clones; roughly nine tenths were seen once. CDR1 is SGHTA, CDR2 FQGNSA, per germline. V was pared by 2 bases and J by 3 bases, with 5 bases of the junction left unmatched. The CDR3 is made up of 15 amino acids. The entry originates in a study of blood T cell repertoires in COVID-19. Study background: Whether acute or convalescent, the COVID-19 samples came from the United States, Italy and Spain. The cDNA or gDNA used as material had been derived from T cells, B-cell-depleted T cells, or PBMCs.

Sequencing was done on a sample of peripheral blood. The rearrangement links TRBV7-2 to TRBJ2-5; the match to TRBD2 covers 8 bases. The clonotype comes from a woman in her 30s with COVID-19, enrolled during active disease. The CDR3 bases are TGTGCCAGCAGCTTATGGAGGCGGGGGGAAGAGACCCAGTACTTC. Encoded protein: CASSLWRRGEETQYF.